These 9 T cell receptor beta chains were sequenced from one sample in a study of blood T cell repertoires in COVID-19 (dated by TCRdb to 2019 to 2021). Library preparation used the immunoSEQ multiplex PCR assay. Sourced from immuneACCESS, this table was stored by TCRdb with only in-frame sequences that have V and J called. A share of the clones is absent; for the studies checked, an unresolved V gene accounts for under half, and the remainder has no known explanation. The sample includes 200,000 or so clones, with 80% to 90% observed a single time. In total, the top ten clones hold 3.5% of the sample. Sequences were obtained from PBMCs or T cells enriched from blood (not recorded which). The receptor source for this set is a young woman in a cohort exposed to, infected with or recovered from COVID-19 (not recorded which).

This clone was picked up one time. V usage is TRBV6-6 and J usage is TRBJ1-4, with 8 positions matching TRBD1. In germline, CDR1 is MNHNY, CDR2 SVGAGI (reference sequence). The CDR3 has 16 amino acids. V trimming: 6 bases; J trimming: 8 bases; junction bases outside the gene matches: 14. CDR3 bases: TGTGCCAGCAGCACCAGCCCGACAGGGGAGGGAGAAAAACTGTTTTTT. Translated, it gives CASSTSPTGEGEKLFF.

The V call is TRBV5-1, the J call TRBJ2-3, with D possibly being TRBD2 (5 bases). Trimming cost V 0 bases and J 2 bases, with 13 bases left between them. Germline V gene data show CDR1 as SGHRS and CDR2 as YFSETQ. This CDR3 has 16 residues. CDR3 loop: CASSLVPGENTDTQYF. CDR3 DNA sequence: TGCGCCAGCAGCTTGGTCCCCGGGGAGAACACAGATACGCAGTATTTT.

CDR3 protein: CASSPTRDRYSPLHF. The CDR3, as DNA: TGTGCCAGCAGTCCCACCCGGGACAGATATTCACCCCTCCACTTT. This sequence joins TRBV6-5 and TRBJ1-6, with 7 bases lining up with TRBD1. J was trimmed by 8 bases and V by 5 bases; bases with no gene match: 9. Germline loops: CDR1 MNHEY, CDR2 SVGAGI. The CDR3 sequence is 15 residues long.

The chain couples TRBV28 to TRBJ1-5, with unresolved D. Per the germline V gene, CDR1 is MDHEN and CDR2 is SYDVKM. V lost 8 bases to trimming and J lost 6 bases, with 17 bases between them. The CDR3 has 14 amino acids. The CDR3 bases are TGTGCCAGCGGAACCCTGAGGGCGGGTCAGCCCCAGCATTTT. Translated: CASGTLRAGQPQHF.

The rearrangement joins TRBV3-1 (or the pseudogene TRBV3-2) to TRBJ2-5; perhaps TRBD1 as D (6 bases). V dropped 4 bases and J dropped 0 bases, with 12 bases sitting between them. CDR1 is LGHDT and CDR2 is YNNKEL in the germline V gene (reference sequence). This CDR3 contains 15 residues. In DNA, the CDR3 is TGTGCCAGCAGCCCGAAGGGGGATTACCAAGAGACCCAGTACTTC. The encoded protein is CASSPKGDYQETQYF.

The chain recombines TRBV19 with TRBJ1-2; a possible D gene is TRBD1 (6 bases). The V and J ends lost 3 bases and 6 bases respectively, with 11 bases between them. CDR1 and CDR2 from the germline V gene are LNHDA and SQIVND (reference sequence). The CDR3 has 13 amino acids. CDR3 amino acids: CASSIQDRNGYTF. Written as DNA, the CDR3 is TGTGCCAGTAGTATCCAGGACAGAAATGGCTACACCTTC.

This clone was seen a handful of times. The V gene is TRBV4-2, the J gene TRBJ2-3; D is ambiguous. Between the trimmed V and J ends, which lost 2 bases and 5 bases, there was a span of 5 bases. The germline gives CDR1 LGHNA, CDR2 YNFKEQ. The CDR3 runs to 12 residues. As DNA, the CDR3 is TGTGCCAGCAGCCAACTAGAAGATACGCAGTATTTT. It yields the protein CASSQLEDTQYF.

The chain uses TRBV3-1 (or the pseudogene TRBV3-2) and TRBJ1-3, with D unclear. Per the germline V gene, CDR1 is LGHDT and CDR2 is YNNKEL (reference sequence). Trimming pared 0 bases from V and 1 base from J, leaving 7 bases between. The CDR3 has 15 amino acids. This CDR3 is CASSQDRISGNTIYF. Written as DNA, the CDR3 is TGTGCCAGCAGCCAAGACAGGATTTCTGGAAACACCATATATTTT.

CDR3 amino acids: CASSFMRVSTDTQYF. The DNA for the CDR3 is TGTGCCAGCAGTTTTATGCGGGTTAGCACAGATACGCAGTATTTT. This chain uses TRBV27 with TRBJ2-3; possibly TRBD2 for D (5 bases). Germline V lookup: CDR1 MNHEY, CDR2 SMNVEV (reference sequence). The CDR3 totals 15 residues. V was clipped by 3 bases and J by 0 bases, with 10 bases between them.